A selection of T cell receptor beta chains follows, all from one sample in a study of blood T cell repertoires in COVID-19. Clones were read by immunoSEQ multiplex PCR, and TCRdb kept only the in-frame ones, dropping some. The data show under 450,000 clones, roughly 86% seen once. Sequenced: peripheral blood. The receptors derive from a human donor with acute or convalescent COVID-19. The donor label of this sample is uncertain. The CDR3 runs from the conserved cysteine through the conserved F or W. The order of the fields is V gene, clone size, D gene, J gene, CDR3 protein, CDR3 DNA. D genes are given only for firm matches. The listing skips clone size in some rows; elsewhere it reads once, few, many or a size class.

TRBV30,.,.,TRBJ1-5,CAWKEGSRNQPQHF,TGTGCCTGGAAGGAGGGTTCAAGAAATCAGCCCCAGCATTTT
TRBV5-6,.,TRBD2,TRBJ2-7,CASSSGTSGTFYEQYF,TGTGCCAGCAGCTCGGGGACTAGCGGGACCTTCTACGAGCAGTACTTC
TRBV18,.,TRBD1,TRBJ2-7,CASSPPGQGRTSEQYF,TGTGCCAGCTCACCACCGGGACAGGGGCGGACCTCCGAGCAGTACTTC
TRBV6-5,.,TRBD1,TRBJ1-4,CASSYSGTGGGKLFF,TGTGCCAGCAGTTACTCGGGGACAGGGGGTGGAAAACTGTTTTTT
TRBV9,.,TRBD1,TRBJ1-5,CASSPGQGASNQPQHF,TGTGCCAGCAGCCCGGGACAGGGGGCAAGCAATCAGCCCCAGCATTTT
TRBV7-2,.,TRBD2,TRBJ2-5,CASSPGTSVETQYF,TGTGCCAGCAGCCCGGGGACTAGCGTCGAGACCCAGTACTTC
TRBV7-9,few,.,TRBJ2-3,CASSFAGAITDTQYF,TGTGCCAGCAGCTTTGCAGGGGCAATCACAGATACGCAGTATTTT
TRBV5-4,.,TRBD1,TRBJ2-3,CASSLGQGISTDTQYF,TGTGCCAGCAGCCTCGGACAGGGTATTAGCACAGATACGCAGTATTTT
TRBV2,.,TRBD1,TRBJ1-4,CASGRRAGGLEKLFF,TGTGCCAGCGGCCGGAGGGCAGGGGGCCTTGAAAAACTGTTTTTT
TRBV4-1,.,TRBD2,TRBJ2-5,CASSRGTRLETQYF,TGCGCCAGCAGCCGAGGGACTAGACTCGAGACCCAGTACTTC
TRBV7-8,.,TRBD1,TRBJ1-4,CASQRGPNEKLFF,TGTGCCAGTCAGAGGGGGCCTAATGAAAAACTGTTTTTT
TRBV27,.,.,TRBJ1-4,CASSSPPEKLFF,TGTGCCAGCAGTTCCCCTCCGGAAAAACTGTTTTTT
TRBV11-2,.,.,TRBJ1-1,CASSLDWGYGTEAFF,TGTGCCAGCAGCTTAGATTGGGGCTATGGCACTGAAGCTTTCTTT
TRBV10-1,.,TRBD1,TRBJ1-2,CANRGEDGYTF,TGCGCCAACAGGGGGGAGGATGGCTACACCTTC
TRBV10-2,.,.,TRBJ2-3,CASRLPGRRDTDTQYF,TGCGCCAGCAGATTACCGGGACGGCGGGACACAGATACGCAGTATTTT
TRBV5-1,.,TRBD1,TRBJ2-2,CASSPGQGTTGELFF,TGCGCCAGCAGCCCTGGACAGGGCACCACCGGGGAGCTGTTTTTT
TRBV24-1,once,.,TRBJ2-3,CATSDFNYTQYF,TGTGCCACCAGTGATTTTAACTATACGCAGTATTTT
TRBV6-1,.,TRBD1,TRBJ1-3,CASSESGGSGNTIYF,TGTGCCAGCAGTGAATCAGGGGGCTCTGGAAACACCATATATTTT
TRBV9,.,.,TRBJ1-2,CASSVGSLQAGLYGYTF,TGTGCCAGCAGCGTAGGGAGTCTGCAGGCCGGACTCTATGGCTACACCTTC
TRBV19,.,TRBD1,TRBJ1-5,CASRRQGLNQPQHF,TGTGCCAGTAGGCGACAGGGCCTCAATCAGCCCCAGCATTTT
TRBV12-3/TRBV12-4,few,.,TRBJ1-2,CASSSSNSYGYTF,TGTGCCAGCAGTTCGTCAAACTCCTATGGCTACACCTTC
TRBV4-1,few,.,TRBJ2-1,CASSQDAAGSSYNEQFF,TGCGCCAGCAGCCAAGATGCAGCCGGGAGCTCCTACAATGAGCAGTTCTTC
TRBV18,.,TRBD1,TRBJ1-5,CASSPRTGGSQPQHF,TGTGCCAGCTCACCTCGGACAGGGGGCAGTCAGCCCCAGCATTTT
TRBV18,.,TRBD1,TRBJ2-2,CASSPQPAGGNTGELFF,TGTGCCAGCTCACCACAGCCCGCAGGGGGGAACACCGGGGAGCTGTTTTTT
TRBV30,.,.,TRBJ2-7,CAWSALRPEQYF,TGTGCCTGGAGTGCTCTCCGTCCCGAGCAGTACTTC
TRBV7-6,.,.,TRBJ2-7,CASSQGPGDTYEQYF,TGTGCCAGCAGCCAGGGTCCGGGGGATACCTACGAGCAGTACTTC
TRBV11-2,once,TRBD2,TRBJ2-1,CASSSDQTSGHRNYNEQFF,TGTGCCAGCAGCTCGGACCAGACTAGCGGCCACCGAAACTACAATGAGCAGTTCTTC
TRBV3-1/TRBV3-2,once,TRBD2,TRBJ2-1,CASSQGSSASGAEQFF,TGTGCCAGCAGCCAAGGTTCTTCGGCTAGCGGGGCCGAGCAGTTCTTC
TRBV5-4,.,.,TRBJ1-1,CASSLASPKGGTEAFF,TGTGCCAGCAGCTTGGCATCTCCCAAAGGCGGCACTGAAGCTTTCTTT
TRBV13,.,TRBD2,TRBJ2-7,CASSLRLAGAYYEQYF,TGTGCCAGCAGCTTGAGACTAGCGGGGGCTTACTACGAGCAGTACTTC
TRBV7-9,.,TRBD1,TRBJ1-2,CASSTRDRGIVNYGYTF,TGTGCCAGCAGCACCCGGGACAGGGGTATTGTTAACTATGGCTACACCTTC
TRBV27,.,.,TRBJ1-2,CASSPDLGSTNYGYTF,TGTGCCAGCAGTCCTGATCTGGGGAGTACTAACTATGGCTACACCTTC
TRBV29-1,.,TRBD1,TRBJ2-1,CSVTRDRGLGEQFF,TGCAGCGTTACCCGGGACAGGGGGCTTGGTGAGCAGTTCTTC
TRBV5-4,.,.,TRBJ2-2,CASRERGSTGELFF,TGTGCCAGCAGGGAAAGAGGGAGCACCGGGGAGCTGTTTTTT
TRBV5-1,once,.,TRBJ1-1,CASSLGVEAFF,TGCGCCAGCAGCTTGGGCGTAGAAGCTTTCTTT
TRBV5-6,many,.,TRBJ1-2,CASSYPTGNYGYTF,TGTGCCAGCAGCTATCCTACAGGGAACTATGGCTACACCTTC
TRBV6-2/TRBV6-3,few,.,TRBJ1-1,CASSYSTWDTMNTEAFF,TGTGCCAGCAGTTACTCGACCTGGGACACGATGAACACTGAAGCTTTCTTT
TRBV29-1,.,.,TRBJ1-2,CSVDRQATVDGYTF,TGCAGCGTCGACCGACAGGCCACAGTTGATGGCTACACCTTC
TRBV10-3,.,.,TRBJ1-3,CAISDPAVGAGNTIYF,TGTGCCATCAGTGACCCCGCAGTCGGAGCTGGAAACACCATATATTTT
TRBV19,.,.,TRBJ1-1,CASSIGWGGSGTEAFF,TGTGCCAGTAGTATAGGATGGGGGGGTAGCGGCACTGAAGCTTTCTTT
TRBV6-5,.,TRBD2,TRBJ2-7,CASTRAGGSYEQYF,TGTGCCAGCACCCGAGCGGGGGGATCCTACGAGCAGTACTTC
TRBV4-2,.,.,TRBJ2-7,CASSQDGRTIGYEQYF,TGTGCCAGCAGCCAAGATGGTCGGACTATTGGTTACGAGCAGTACTTC
TRBV6-1,.,.,TRBJ2-7,CASSERRADEQYF,TGTGCCAGCAGTGAAAGGAGGGCGGATGAGCAGTACTTC